This record covers a single TCR beta chain. Its antigen is as yet unknown. The V end was cut by 6 bases, the J end by 2 bases, with 9 bases between. Germline assignment: CDR1 MNHEY and CDR2 SVGAGI. The CDR3 consists of 13 residues. The data stem from a study of cytomegalovirus exposure and HLA in healthy donors. Study observations and caveats: CMV serostatus was the only immune exposure information that was available.

It was with 60 Vbeta and 13 Jbeta primers that the PCR ran. The table came from immunoSEQ multiplex PCR; TCRdb's copy has only in-frame clones and leaves some out. The sample lists under 90,000 clones, 70% to 80% seen once, with around 3% in the top ten. This sequence originates from a man aged 35 to 55 in good health and CMV-seronegative. The rearrangement joins TRBV6-5 to TRBJ2-3; D gene ambiguous. Sequencing input: PBMCs. DNA of the CDR3: TGTGCCAGCAGCCCCGTTCCCACAGATACGCAGTATTTT. This gives the protein CASSPVPTDTQYF.